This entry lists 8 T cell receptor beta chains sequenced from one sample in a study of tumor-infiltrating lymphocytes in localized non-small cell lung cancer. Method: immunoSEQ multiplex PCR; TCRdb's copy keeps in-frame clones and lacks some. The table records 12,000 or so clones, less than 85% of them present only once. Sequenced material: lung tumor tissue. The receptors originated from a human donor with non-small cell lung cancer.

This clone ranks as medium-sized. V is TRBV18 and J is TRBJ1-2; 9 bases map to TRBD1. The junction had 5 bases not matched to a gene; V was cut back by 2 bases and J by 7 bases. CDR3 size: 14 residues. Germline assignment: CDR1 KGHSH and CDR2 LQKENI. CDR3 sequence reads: CASSPEGTGSGYTF. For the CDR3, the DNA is TGTGCCAGCTCACCAGAAGGGACAGGGAGTGGCTACACCTTC.

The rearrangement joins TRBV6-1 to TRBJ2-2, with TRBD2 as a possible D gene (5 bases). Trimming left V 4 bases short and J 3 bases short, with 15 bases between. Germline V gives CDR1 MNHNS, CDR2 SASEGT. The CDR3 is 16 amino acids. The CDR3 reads CASSGFWERYTGELFF. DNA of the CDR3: TGTGCCAGCAGTGGCTTCTGGGAGCGGTACACCGGGGAGCTGTTTTTT.

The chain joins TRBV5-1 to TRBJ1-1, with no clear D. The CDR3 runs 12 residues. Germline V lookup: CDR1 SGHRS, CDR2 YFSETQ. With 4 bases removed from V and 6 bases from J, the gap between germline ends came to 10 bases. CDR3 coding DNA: TGCGCCAGCAGCCCCTTTGGGCCTGAAGCTTTCTTT. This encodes CASSPFGPEAFF. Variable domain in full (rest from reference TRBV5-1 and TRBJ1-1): KAGVTQTPRYLIKTRGQQVTLSCSPISGHRSVSWYQQTPGQGLQFLFEYFSETQRNKGNFPGRFSGRQFSNSRSEMNVSTLELGDSALYLCASSPFGPEAFFGQGTRLTVV.

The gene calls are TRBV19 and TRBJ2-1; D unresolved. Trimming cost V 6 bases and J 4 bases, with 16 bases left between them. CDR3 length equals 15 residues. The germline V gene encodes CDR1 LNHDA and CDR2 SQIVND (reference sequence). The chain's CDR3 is CASRVPGSSYNEQFF. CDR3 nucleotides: TGTGCCAGTAGGGTCCCGGGCAGTTCTTACAATGAGCAGTTCTTC.

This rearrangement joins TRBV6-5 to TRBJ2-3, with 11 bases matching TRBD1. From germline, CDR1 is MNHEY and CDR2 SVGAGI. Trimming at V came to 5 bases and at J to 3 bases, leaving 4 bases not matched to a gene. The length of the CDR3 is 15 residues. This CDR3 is CASSRGTGGTDTQYF. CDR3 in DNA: TGTGCCAGCAGTCGCGGGACAGGGGGAACAGATACGCAGTATTTT.

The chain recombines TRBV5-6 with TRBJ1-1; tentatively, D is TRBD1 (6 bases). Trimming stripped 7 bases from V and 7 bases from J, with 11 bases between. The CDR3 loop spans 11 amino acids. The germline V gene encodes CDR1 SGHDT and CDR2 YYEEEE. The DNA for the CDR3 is TGTGCCAGCCAGACGGACAGTGAAGCTTTCTTT. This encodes CASQTDSEAFF.

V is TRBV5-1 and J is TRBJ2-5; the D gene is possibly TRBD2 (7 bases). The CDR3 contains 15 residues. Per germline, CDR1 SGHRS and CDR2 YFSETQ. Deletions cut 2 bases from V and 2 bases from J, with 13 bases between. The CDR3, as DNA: TGCGCCAGCAGCTTCTGGGGGGGGCAACAAGAGACCCAGTACTTC. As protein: CASSFWGGQQETQYF.

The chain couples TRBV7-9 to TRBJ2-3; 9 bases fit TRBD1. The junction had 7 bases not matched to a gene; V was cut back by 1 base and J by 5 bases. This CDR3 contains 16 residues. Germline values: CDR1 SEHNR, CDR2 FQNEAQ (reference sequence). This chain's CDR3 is CASSLVLQGAGDTQYF. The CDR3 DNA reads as TGTGCCAGCAGCTTAGTTTTACAGGGGGCTGGAGATACGCAGTATTTT.